This TCR beta chain was obtained from a study of OX40 agonist ivuxolimab in advanced cancers. The CDR3 sequence is 13 residues long. From germline, CDR1 is MNHEY and CDR2 SVGAGI. Trimming at V came to 7 bases and at J to 3 bases, leaving 3 bases not matched to a gene. Measured with immunoSEQ multiplex PCR; TCRdb has only the in-frame clones, and not every one. The profile covers about 23,000 clones, with 60% to 85% appearing a single time and about 2% taken by the ten largest. The V and J genes are TRBV6-5 and TRBJ2-5; TRBD1 aligns across 9 bases. Sequenced here: CD4+ or CD8+ T cells sorted from blood, sampled in a trial of the OX40 agonist ivuxolimab. The sequence was obtained from an adult with an advanced solid tumor such as melanoma, head and neck, liver or kidney cancer. CDR3 amino acids: CASKTGGKETQYF. CDR3 nucleotides: TGTGCCAGCAAAACAGGGGGCAAAGAGACCCAGTACTTC.